The entry below describes one T cell receptor (beta chain). The data belong to a study of blood T cell repertoires in COVID-19. TCRdb's copy holds only in-frame clones and misses some; the assay was immunoSEQ multiplex PCR. The data contain roughly 58,000 clones, about 81% of them singletons. With 4 bases removed from V and 2 bases from J, the gap between germline ends came to 16 bases. The CDR3 spans 15 residues. Germline-derived CDR1 and CDR2 are SGHNT and YYREEE (reference sequence). This rearrangement joins TRBV5-4 to TRBJ2-7, with a weak D call TRBD2 (6 bases). This sequence originates from a man between 60 and 70 years old with COVID-19, enrolled during active disease. The sequenced sample was peripheral blood. Here the CDR3 reads CASSPLGGSTYEQYF. The CDR3 DNA sequence: TGTGCCAGCAGCCCCCTGGGGGGTTCGACCTACGAGCAGTACTTC.